Below, 30 T cell receptor beta chains from the same sample are listed, as sequenced in a study of CD8 T cells in ankylosing spondylitis. Study findings and constraints: Ankylosing spondylitis blood seemed to carry a telltale TCR beta motif made of under 10 highly homologous variants.

For these TCRs, the target antigens are not known. Each CDR3 protein is one row after TCRdb ran MiXCR on the 5' RACE reads. The sample yields more than 250,000 distinct CDR3 sequences, 8% seen once. The sequenced material came from blood, either unsorted or a sorted T cell fraction (not recorded which). The source of these receptors is a male donor with ankylosing spondylitis.

This clonotype was detected only a few times. CDR3 amino acids: CASSPGLRSPKNIQYF. As DNA, the CDR3 is TGTGCCAGCAGCCCCGGACTCCGCTCTCCCAAAAACATTCAGTACTTC. The rearrangement uses TRBV7-2 and TRBJ2-4, with D maybe TRBD2 (5 bases). The CDR3 covers 16 residues. V was shortened by 5 bases and J by 2 bases, with 16 bases between the two germline ends. CDR1 is SGHTA, CDR2 FQGNSA, per germline.

This clonotype was recorded at least ten times. The chain uses TRBV18 and TRBJ2-5, with D perhaps matching TRBD1 (6 bases). The V end was cut by 3 bases, the J end by 1 base, with 6 bases between. Germline V gene sequence: CDR1 KGHSH, CDR2 LQKENI. The CDR3 length is 13 residues. The CDR3 sequence: CASSPRGQETQYF. The CDR3 DNA follows: TGTGCCAGCTCACCCAGGGGCCAAGAGACCCAGTACTTC.

There are a few counts of this clonotype. This chain joins TRBV6-5 and TRBJ2-1, with D perhaps TRBD1 (6 bases). CDR1 is MNHEY and CDR2 is SVGAGI in the germline V gene. Trimming shortened V by 0 bases and J by 9 bases, and 15 bases separated the two germline ends. The CDR3 covers 15 residues. The CDR3, as DNA: TGTGCCAGCAGTTACTCCACCCAGGGGCTCGGTGAGCAGTTCTTC. This sequence encodes CASSYSTQGLGEQFF.

The V and J genes are TRBV12-3 or TRBV12-4 and TRBJ2-7; perhaps TRBD2 as D (6 bases). V was cut by 6 bases and J by 4 bases, with 19 bases left in between. This CDR3 comprises 15 residues. As DNA, the CDR3 is TGTGCCAGCAGCCGCCGCGGGGCAGCGGATTACGAGCAGTACTTC. It yields the protein CASSRRGAADYEQYF.

This clonotype came up many times. At one of its ends the junction is not consistent with the germline gene, which may arise from a read error. The J gene is TRBJ2-5, the V gene TRBV7-7, with 9 bases that match TRBD1. The CDR3 extends over 15 amino acids. Germline V gene lookup returns CDR1 SSHAT and CDR2 FNYEAQ (reference sequence). The DNA for the CDR3 is TGTGCTAGCAGCCAAAGACAGGGGGGCCAAGAGACCCAGTACTTC. This translates into CASSQRQGGQETQYF.

Ten or more counts support this clonotype. V and J are TRBV6-4 and TRBJ2-1, with D unresolved. V lost 2 bases to trimming and J lost 5 bases, with 7 bases between them. This CDR3 is built from 13 residues. Germline CDR1 is MRHNA and CDR2 is SNTAGT. The CDR3 protein is CASSDQMNNEQFF. CDR3 coding DNA: TGTGCCAGCAGTGACCAGATGAACAATGAGCAGTTCTTC.

This clonotype occurred many times. The chain combines TRBV7-9 with TRBJ2-1; 8 bases agree with TRBD1. This CDR3 has 16 amino acids. V shed 5 bases and J 12 bases; nucleotides not matched to a gene: 18. From germline, CDR1 is SEHNR and CDR2 FQNEAQ (reference sequence). CDR3 residues: CASSPSTRTGPFGQFF. CDR3 coding DNA: TGTGCCAGCAGCCCATCTACCCGGACAGGGCCCTTCGGGCAGTTCTTC.

This clonotype was found many times. The chain couples TRBV4-1 to TRBJ1-2, with a possible D match to TRBD1 (6 bases). CDR1 and CDR2 from the germline V gene are MGHRA and YSYEKL. The V gene lost 5 bases and the J gene lost 4 bases, with 17 bases spanning the gap. The CDR3 runs to 15 residues. CDR3 in DNA: TGCGCCAGCAGCTATCGGGACACCCCGTCCTATGGCTACACCTTC. Translated: CASSYRDTPSYGYTF.

This clonotype appeared many times. V and J are TRBV5-1 and TRBJ2-3; 8 nucleotides agree with TRBD2. Germline CDR1 SGHRS, CDR2 YFSETQ. The CDR3 length is 15 residues. The junction had 9 bases not matched to a gene; V was cut back by 0 bases and J by 9 bases. CDR3 in DNA: TGCGCCAGCAGCTTGGAATCGCGGGAGGTTTCGACGCAGTATTTT. Protein: CASSLESREVSTQYF.

The V and J genes are TRBV29-1 and TRBJ2-1; maybe TRBD2 (6 bases). This CDR3 spans 12 amino acids. The germline V gene encodes CDR1 SQVTM and CDR2 ANQGSEA. Trimming left V 7 bases short and J 6 bases short, with 13 bases between. The CDR3 nucleotides are TGCAGCGCTACGCGGGGCAGCAATGAGCAGTTCTTC. It encodes CSATRGSNEQFF.

This clonotype came up many times. The rearrangement uses TRBV20-1 and TRBJ2-1; 9 bases are a match to TRBD2. The V and J ends lost 3 bases and 5 bases, in that order; junction bases with no gene match: 11. Germline V gene lookup returns CDR1 DFQATT and CDR2 SNEGSKA (reference sequence). The CDR3 length is 16 residues. This chain's CDR3 is CSASWVREGTDNEQFF. CDR3 coding DNA: TGCAGTGCTAGTTGGGTGCGGGAGGGGACCGACAATGAGCAGTTCTTC.

This clonotype was counted between two and nine times. The gene calls are TRBV20-1 and TRBJ2-7; TRBD2 aligns across 9 bases. V shed 3 bases, J shed 6 bases, and the junction held 9 bases outside the gene matches. The germline V gene has CDR1 DFQATT and CDR2 SNEGSKA (reference sequence). The CDR3 consists of 14 residues. CDR3 nucleotide sequence: TGCAGTGCTAGGCCGGGACTAGCTGTGGTCGAGCAGTACTTC. This translates into CSARPGLAVVEQYF.

This clonotype was observed a few times. The genes are TRBV7-9 and TRBJ2-1, with a possible D match to TRBD2 (5 bases). The CDR3 runs 14 residues. Germline-derived CDR1 and CDR2 are SEHNR and FQNEAQ (reference sequence). V lost 7 bases and J 5 bases, leaving 15 bases between the germline ends. CDR3 amino acids: CASNVGAAHNEQFF. CDR3 nucleotide sequence: TGTGCCAGCAATGTGGGAGCGGCCCACAATGAGCAGTTCTTC.

This clonotype was observed a handful of times. This chain links TRBV5-6 with TRBJ2-1, with TRBD2 identical over 11 bases. J was trimmed by 8 bases and V by 4 bases; bases with no gene match: 5. Germline CDR1 and CDR2: SGHDT and YYEEEE. The CDR3 length is 14 residues. The CDR3 DNA reads as TGTGCCAGCAGCCAGGTTAGCGGGAGGGATGAGCAGTTCTTC. Translated, it gives CASSQVSGRDEQFF. The whole variable domain, remainder taken from reference TRBV5-6 and TRBJ2-1, is DAGVTQSPTHLIKTRGQQVTLRCSPKSGHDTVSWYQQALGQGPQFIFQYYEEEERQRGNFPDRFSGHQFPNYSSELNVNALLLGDSALYLCASSQVSGRDEQFFGPGTRLTVL.

This clonotype has just a few counts. The chain joins TRBV2 to TRBJ2-1; D perhaps matches TRBD1 (6 bases). V dropped 6 bases and J dropped 2 bases, with 8 bases sitting between them. Germline V gene lookup returns CDR1 SNHLY and CDR2 FYNNEI. The CDR3 runs to 13 residues. CDR3 sequence: CASSGTPYNEQFF. In DNA, the CDR3 is TGTGCCAGCAGCGGGACACCCTACAATGAGCAGTTCTTC.

This clonotype was seen only a few times. This chain connects TRBV5-1 to TRBJ1-6; 9 bases agree with TRBD1. The CDR3 is 14 residues long. CDR1 is SGHRS and CDR2 is YFSETQ in the germline V gene. The ends lost 4 bases at V and 10 bases at J; junction bases unmatched: 6. As DNA, the CDR3 is TGCGCCAGCAGCCAACGGACAGGGGAATCACCCCTCCACTTT. This encodes CASSQRTGESPLHF.

This clonotype was observed a few times. J is TRBJ1-1 and V is TRBV4-2, with D perhaps matching TRBD1 (5 bases). The CDR3 runs 18 residues. Trimming stripped 0 bases from V and 3 bases from J, with 20 bases between. Germline V gene sequence: CDR1 LGHNA, CDR2 YNFKEQ. The chain's CDR3 is CASSQEYRTRLWDTEAFF. CDR3 nucleotide sequence: TGTGCCAGCAGCCAAGAATACAGGACGCGGCTATGGGACACTGAAGCTTTCTTT.

This clonotype was counted only a few times. The rearrangement joins TRBV6-1 to TRBJ1-5; the match to TRBD1 covers 8 bases. The germline V gene has CDR1 MNHNS and CDR2 SASEGT. The V segment lost 6 bases and the J segment 7 bases; nucleotides outside the gene matches: 8. The CDR3 is made up of 14 amino acids. Here the CDR3 DNA reads TGTGCCAGCAGCGGACAGGGAGTAGGGCAGCCCCAGCATTTT. It is translated as CASSGQGVGQPQHF.

This clonotype was observed at least ten times. The V gene is TRBV27, the J gene TRBJ2-2; 7 bases match TRBD2. Germline loops: CDR1 MNHEY, CDR2 SMNVEV (reference sequence). This CDR3 spans 15 amino acids. The V and J ends lost 1 base and 6 bases, in that order; junction bases with no gene match: 5. The CDR3 sequence is CASSLLMGGAGELFF. CDR3 bases: TGTGCCAGCAGTTTATTGATGGGGGGGGCCGGGGAGCTGTTTTTT.

This clonotype has just a few counts. This chain links TRBV10-3 with TRBJ2-2; D is undetermined. The CDR3 has 16 residues. Trimming left V 0 bases short and J 0 bases short, with 8 bases between. The germline gives CDR1 ENHRY, CDR2 SYGVKD. The CDR3 bases are TGTGCCATCAGTGAGTCGAGTGCGGCGAACACCGGGGAGCTGTTTTTT. This translates into CAISESSAANTGELFF.

V usage is TRBV28 and J usage is TRBJ2-5; 10 bases are shared with TRBD2. CDR1 and CDR2 from the germline V gene are MDHEN and SYDVKM. CDR3 size: 18 residues. V was clipped by 5 bases and J by 0 bases; unmatched bases: 12. CDR3 residues: CASSLPGLAIIHQETQYF. The CDR3 region has the DNA TGTGCCAGCAGTCTCCCGGGACTAGCGATAATCCACCAAGAGACCCAGTACTTC. The complete variable domain, with remaining parts taken from reference TRBV28 and TRBJ2-5, reads DVKVTQSSRYLVKRTGEKVFLECVQDMDHENMFWYRQDPGLGLRLIYFSYDVKMKEKGDIPEGYSVSREKKERFSLILESASTNQTSMYLCASSLPGLAIIHQETQYFGPGTRLLVL.

V and J are TRBV20-1 and TRBJ2-7, with 10 bases aligning to TRBD2. The J segment lost 1 base and the V segment lost 0 bases, leaving 3 bases of the junction unmatched. This CDR3 comprises 15 residues. CDR1 and CDR2 (germline): DFQATT, SNEGSKA (reference sequence). CDR3: CSARDPSGGSYEQYF. In DNA form, the CDR3 reads TGCAGTGCTAGAGATCCTAGCGGGGGATCCTACGAGCAGTACTTC.

This clonotype was picked up a small number of times. The rearrangement uses TRBV7-8 and TRBJ2-7, with 8 bases aligning to TRBD1. The CDR3 loop spans 15 amino acids. V was clipped by 4 bases and J by 0 bases; unmatched bases: 5. Germline V lookup: CDR1 SGHVS, CDR2 FQNEAQ. The CDR3 DNA reads as TGTGCCAGCAGCTCCCCACAGGGGGGCTCCTACGAGCAGTACTTC. Translation gives CASSSPQGGSYEQYF.

Details on this clonotype: A read error may account for a junction end that differs from germline. This chain uses TRBV6-1 with TRBJ1-2; no definite D call. CDR3 length equals 16 residues. From germline, CDR1 is MNHNS and CDR2 SASEGT. The CDR3 region has the DNA TGTGCCAGCAGAGAAGAATGGACGGAGGCCTTCTATGGCTACACCTTC. This sequence encodes CASREEWTEAFYGYTF.

This clonotype was picked up a small number of times. The chain has TRBV7-9 and TRBJ1-2, with D uncertain. This CDR3 region has 14 residues. Germline CDR1 and CDR2: SEHNR and FQNEAQ (reference sequence). The V end was cut by 6 bases, the J end by 0 bases, with 11 bases between. CDR3 protein: CASSLSSANYGYTF. Written as DNA, the CDR3 is TGTGCCAGCAGTCTATCCTCCGCTAACTATGGCTACACCTTC. Combining the CDR3 with reference TRBV7-9 and TRBJ1-2 gives the whole variable domain DTGVSQNPRHKITKRGQNVTFRCDPISEHNRLYWYRQTLGQGPEFLTYFQNEAQLEKSRLLSDRFSAERPKGSFSTLEIQRTEQGDSAMYLCASSLSSANYGYTFGSGTRLTVV.

There are many counts of this clonotype. The rearrangement joins TRBV29-1 to TRBJ2-2; unclear D gene. The length of the CDR3 is 12 residues. The V gene's germline CDR1 is SQVTM and CDR2 ANQGSEA. The V end lost 3 bases, the J end lost 1 base, and 3 bases lay between the germline ends. The DNA for the CDR3 is TGCAGCGTTGACAAGAACACCGGGGAGCTGTTTTTT. This translates into CSVDKNTGELFF.

The J gene is TRBJ2-3, the V gene TRBV7-2, with a weak D call TRBD2 (5 bases). Germline V gene lookup returns CDR1 SGHTA and CDR2 FQGNSA. V was trimmed by 1 base and J by 1 base, leaving 9 bases between them. The CDR3 sequence is 15 residues long. The CDR3 loop reads CASSLGGIGTDTQYF. The CDR3 DNA follows: TGTGCCAGCAGCTTAGGAGGGATCGGCACAGATACGCAGTATTTT.

This clonotype came up many times. The CDR3 DNA follows: TGTGCCAGCAACCCCCCCCTAGCGGGAGGCCCTTCCTACAATGAGCAGTTCTTC. It codes for CASNPPLAGGPSYNEQFF. V gene TRBV11-1 combines with J gene TRBJ2-1; 11 nucleotides align to TRBD2. The J segment lost 1 base and the V segment lost 7 bases, leaving 12 bases of the junction unmatched. CDR1 is SGHAT and CDR2 is FQDESV in the germline V gene (reference sequence). This CDR3 has 18 residues.

Only a few counts were recorded for this clonotype. J is TRBJ2-3 and V is TRBV5-8; no firm D call. V was shortened by 3 bases and J by 5 bases, with 19 bases between the two germline ends. This CDR3 has 16 amino acids. Germline V CDR1 and CDR2: SGHTS, YDEGEE. The CDR3 region has the DNA TGTGCCAGCAGCTCCCCGAGTCCTTTTGGCGTAGATACGCAGTATTTT. Translated: CASSSPSPFGVDTQYF.

The sample holds a few counts of this clonotype. V is TRBV7-2 and J is TRBJ2-7, with TRBD1 matching 8 bases. CDR1 is SGHTA and CDR2 is FQGNSA in the germline V gene. CDR3 length: 13 amino acids. V gave up 5 bases and J gave up 7 bases; unmatched junction bases: 7. The CDR3 bases are TGTGCCAGCAGCGTGGACAGGGCAGGGGAGCAGTACTTC. Translated: CASSVDRAGEQYF.